The 5 T cell receptor beta chains in this list originate from one sample, sequenced in a study of T cell responses to AZD1222 COVID-19 vaccine. The data were produced by immunoSEQ multiplex PCR, yet TCRdb's version contains in-frame clones alone and is incomplete. The sample includes about 140,000 clones, 85% to 90% seen only once; the top ten take about 3.1%. The sequencing used peripheral blood, collected 28 days after the second AZD1222 dose. The receptors here all came from an adult who received the AZD1222 COVID-19 vaccine.

The chain recombines TRBV9 with TRBJ1-6; 9 positions match TRBD1. CDR3 length equals 14 residues. J lost 8 bases, V lost 2 bases, and 2 bases had no gene match. CDR1 and CDR2 (germline): SGDLS, YYNGEE. This CDR3 is CASSVTGGDSPLHF. For the CDR3, the DNA is TGTGCCAGCAGCGTGACAGGGGGAGATTCACCCCTCCACTTT.

The V and J genes are TRBV19 and TRBJ1-1, with 7 bases that match TRBD1. The CDR3 is 14 residues long. V shed 1 base, J shed 4 bases, and the junction held 3 bases outside the gene matches. Germline CDR1 reads LNHDA; CDR2 reads SQIVND (reference sequence). CDR3 sequence: CASSIGTGVTEAFF. CDR3 nucleotide sequence: TGTGCCAGTAGTATAGGCACAGGGGTCACTGAAGCTTTCTTT.

The chain couples TRBV28 to TRBJ1-2; D unclear. The V end was cut by 5 bases, the J end by 5 bases, with 18 bases between. The germline V gene has CDR1 MDHEN and CDR2 SYDVKM. The CDR3 spans 15 residues. CDR3 nucleotide sequence: TGTGCCAGCAGTGGTACCTTGTGGGGAACTTATGGCTACACCTTC. This codes for CASSGTLWGTYGYTF.

The J gene is TRBJ1-5, the V gene TRBV5-5; 7 nucleotides line up with TRBD1. The CDR3 spans 15 residues. Germline loops: CDR1 SGHKS, CDR2 YYEKEE (reference sequence). V dropped 4 bases and J dropped 8; count of bases not matched to a gene: 12. CDR3 region: CASSNPSRGTEPQHF. The CDR3 nucleotides read TGTGCCAGCAGCAATCCTTCCAGGGGGACAGAGCCCCAGCATTTT.

This chain uses TRBV5-1 with TRBJ1-5; unclear D gene. The CDR3 runs 14 residues. Trimming pared 0 bases from V and 9 bases from J, leaving 13 bases between. Germline loops: CDR1 SGHRS, CDR2 YFSETQ. For the CDR3, the DNA is TGCGCCAGCAGCTTGGATGTGGGGTCGGGGCCCCAGCATTTT. It translates to CASSLDVGSGPQHF.